Listed here are 5 T cell receptor beta chains from one sample, sequenced in a study of read filtering for tumor transcriptome and immune sequencing. This library used approximately 370 ng RNA and molecular barcoded adaptors spanning alpha/delta and beta/gamma chains. In TCRdb, the reads were re-called with MiXCR into one record per CDR3 protein. Among roughly 46,000 distinct CDR3 sequences listed, approximately 12% were seen once. Material: a population of CD138-negative cells sorted from bone marrow. The receptors stem from a donor at least 40 years old with multiple myeloma.

The chain links TRBV19 to TRBJ1-2, with 10 bases matching TRBD1. The CDR3 extends over 14 amino acids. The trim removed 6 bases at V and 4 bases at J, leaving 5 bases unmatched. Germline CDR1 and CDR2: LNHDA and SQIVND (reference sequence). CDR3 DNA sequence: TGTGCCAGTAGCGGGACAGGGGAATCCTATGGCTACACCTTC. Its translation: CASSGTGESYGYTF.

The sample holds many counts of this clonotype. V usage is TRBV12-3 or TRBV12-4 and J usage is TRBJ1-1, with 7 bases matching TRBD1. V gave up 5 bases and J gave up 6 bases; unmatched junction bases: 15. This CDR3 has 16 residues. The CDR3 loop reads CASSPTQGQGVAEAFF. The CDR3 DNA reads TGTGCCAGCAGTCCTACACAGGGCCAGGGGGTAGCTGAAGCTTTCTTT.

This clonotype was counted at least ten times. The V and J genes are TRBV7-6 and TRBJ2-4; D may be TRBD1 (5 bases). V was clipped by 2 bases and J by 8 bases, with 16 bases between them. CDR1 is SGHVS and CDR2 is FNYEAQ in the germline V gene. This CDR3 is built from 15 residues. CDR3 residues: CASSLFDSPRDIQYF. CDR3 sequence (DNA): TGTGCCAGCAGCTTATTTGACAGCCCAAGGGACATTCAGTACTTC.

This clonotype was counted at least ten times. The CDR3 spells CASSTLSTFGQPQHF. Written as DNA, the CDR3 is TGTGCCAGCAGTACCCTCAGCACTTTCGGGCAGCCCCAGCATTTT. The chain combines TRBV28 with TRBJ1-5; no firm D call. The CDR3 has 15 residues. Trimming took 5 bases from V and 7 from J, leaving 18 bases between them. Germline loops: CDR1 MDHEN, CDR2 SYDVKM.

This clonotype has at least ten counts. The rearrangement joins TRBV7-9 to TRBJ1-4; 8 positions match TRBD1. Trimming took 5 bases from V and 8 from J; bases not matched to a gene: 10. This CDR3 is 15 amino acids long. The germline V gene encodes CDR1 SEHNR and CDR2 FQNEAQ (reference sequence). Here the CDR3 DNA reads TGTGCCAGCAGCCCCGGGGGACAGGCGAGGGAAAAACTGTTTTTT. Translating gives CASSPGGQAREKLFF.